The source of this TCR beta chain is a study of blood T cell repertoires in COVID-19. This clone was picked up one time. Produced via immunoSEQ multiplex PCR; TCRdb's table is partial and in-frame only. The sample includes about 170,000 clones, roughly 80% of them seen just once. The CDR3 runs 16 residues. Unmatched junction bases numbered 5, after V lost 4 bases and J lost 2 bases. The germline gives CDR1 LNHDA, CDR2 SQIVND (reference sequence). This chain links TRBV19 with TRBJ2-2; TRBD2 matches at 9 bases. The specimen sequenced was PBMCs or T cells enriched from blood (not recorded which). The TCR was taken from a man aged 50 or older who had recovered from COVID-19. The CDR3 DNA reads TGTGCCAGTAGTAGACTAGCGGAGATTAACACCGGGGAGCTGTTTTTT. Amino acid sequence: CASSRLAEINTGELFF. Full variable domain (remainder filled in from reference TRBV19 and TRBJ2-2): DGGITQSPKYLFRKEGQNVTLSCEQNLNHDAMYWYRQDPGQGLRLIYYSQIVNDFQKGDIAEGYSVSREKKESFPLTVTSAQKNPTAFYLCASSRLAEINTGELFFGEGSRLTVL.